The 20 T cell receptor beta chains below come from one sample, sequenced in a study of blood T cell repertoires in COVID-19. TCRdb keeps only in-frame clones here, not all; method: immunoSEQ multiplex PCR. The profile covers under 130,000 clones, with roughly 79% appearing a single time and more than 30% taken by the ten largest. Sequenced material: peripheral blood. Receptors were obtained from a man of 80 years or more with acute or convalescent COVID-19.

The rearrangement uses TRBV5-1 and TRBJ2-5; weak D call: TRBD1 (6 bases). Germline V gene lookup returns CDR1 SGHRS and CDR2 YFSETQ. The length of the CDR3 is 19 residues. V was shortened by 1 base and J by 0 bases, with 22 bases between the two germline ends. CDR3 in amino acids: CASSLSTGRKTGYQETQYF. The CDR3 region has the DNA TGCGCCAGCAGCTTGAGTACAGGGAGAAAGACCGGGTACCAAGAGACCCAGTACTTC.

The rearrangement uses TRBV19 and TRBJ1-1; TRBD1 matches at 7 bases. This CDR3 has 15 amino acids. V was pared by 5 bases and J by 1 base, with 7 bases of the junction left unmatched. Germline V CDR1 and CDR2: LNHDA, SQIVND (reference sequence). DNA of the CDR3: TGTGCCAGTAGTCCCCGGGACAGCAGGAACACTGAAGCTTTCTTT. This codes for CASSPRDSRNTEAFF.

The rearrangement links TRBV30 to TRBJ1-4; D is possibly TRBD1 (5 bases). V lost 3 bases and J 4 bases, leaving 9 bases between the germline ends. The CDR3 has 13 amino acids. Germline assignment: CDR1 GTSNPN and CDR2 SVGIG (reference sequence). The DNA for the CDR3 is TGTGCCTGGAGCCGGGACTATAATGAAAAACTGTTTTTT. It translates to CAWSRDYNEKLFF.

As for this clone: The germline gene is not matched at one end of the junction; a read error may be the cause. This same CDR3 is encoded by further DNA sequences in the sample. The chain couples TRBV25-1 to TRBJ1-6; 8 positions agree with TRBD1. Germline values: CDR1 MGHDK, CDR2 SYGVNS. The length of the CDR3 is 15 residues. The CDR3 protein is CASCDGATGDSPLHF. The CDR3 nucleotides are TGTGCCAGCTGTGACGGCGCGACAGGGGATTCACCCCTCCACTTT.

As DNA, the CDR3 is TGTGCCAGCAGCCGGGGGGGGGCAGGCAATCAGCCCCAGCATTTT. Encoded protein: CASSRGGAGNQPQHF. The V and J genes are TRBV14 and TRBJ1-5; possibly TRBD1 for D (6 bases). Between the trimmed V and J ends, which lost 4 bases and 2 bases, there was a span of 12 bases. There are 15 residues in the CDR3. CDR1 and CDR2 from the germline V gene are SGHDN and FVKESK.

V gene TRBV7-9 combines with J gene TRBJ2-3, with 14 bases identical to TRBD2. Germline V gene data show CDR1 as SEHNR and CDR2 as FQNEAQ (reference sequence). CDR3 size: 19 residues. With V trimmed by 5 bases and J by 8 bases, 18 bases remained unmatched. CDR3 nucleotides: TGTGCCAGCAGCCTCCCCCCGGGACTAGCGGGAGAAGGGCGCGGTACGCAGTATTTT. Encoded protein: CASSLPPGLAGEGRGTQYF.

CDR3 nucleotides: TGTGCCAGCAGCAGCGGGACAGGGTTGACAGGCAATGAGCAGTTCTTC. Protein sequence: CASSSGTGLTGNEQFF. This chain links TRBV5-4 with TRBJ2-1; 9 positions agree with TRBD1. V gave up 4 bases and J gave up 6 bases; unmatched junction bases: 11. Germline V lookup: CDR1 SGHNT, CDR2 YYREEE (reference sequence). The CDR3 spans 16 residues.

This chain uses TRBV18 with TRBJ2-1, with 7 bases fitting TRBD1. The CDR3 is made up of 15 amino acids. Losses at the gene ends were 3 bases for V and 1 base for J; bases not matched to a gene: 3. Germline lookup yields CDR1 KGHSH and CDR2 LQKENI. The CDR3 sequence is CASSPQGESYNEQFF. Written as DNA, the CDR3 is TGTGCCAGCTCACCTCAGGGGGAATCCTACAATGAGCAGTTCTTC.

V is TRBV27 and J is TRBJ2-1; TRBD2 matches at 7 bases. Germline V CDR1 and CDR2: MNHEY, SMNVEV (reference sequence). The CDR3 is made up of 12 amino acids. The junction had 2 bases not matched to a gene; V was cut back by 3 bases and J by 9 bases. CDR3 residues: CASSFREGEQFF. Written as DNA, the CDR3 is TGTGCCAGCAGTTTCAGGGAGGGTGAGCAGTTCTTC.

This clone appeared once. The chain joins TRBV20-1 to TRBJ2-3, with 10 bases aligning to TRBD2. With V trimmed by 3 bases and J by 2 bases, 2 bases remained unmatched. Germline CDR1 and CDR2: DFQATT and SNEGSKA (reference sequence). The CDR3 is 14 amino acids. CDR3 DNA: TGCAGTGCTAGTGGGACTAGCGTCACAGATACGCAGTATTTT. Translation: CSASGTSVTDTQYF.

This clone was seen a single time. The chain uses TRBV6-6 and TRBJ2-7; 8 bases line up with TRBD1. The V gene end was trimmed by 6 bases and the J gene end by 7 bases; junction bases not matched to a gene: 14. Per germline, CDR1 MNHNY and CDR2 SVGAGI (reference sequence). This CDR3 is built from 15 residues. Written as DNA, the CDR3 is TGTGCCAGCAGCCTCAGTGGGACAGGTTGGGGAGAGCAGTACTTC. Amino acid sequence: CASSLSGTGWGEQYF.

This clone was picked up one time. This sequence joins TRBV19 and TRBJ2-1; TRBD2 matches 8 bases. Germline-derived CDR1 and CDR2 are LNHDA and SQIVND (reference sequence). With 3 bases clipped from V and 3 bases from J, the junction kept 7 bases outside the gene matches. The CDR3 covers 16 residues. Written as DNA, the CDR3 is TGTGCCAGTAGTATCAGGACTAGCATTTACTACAATGAGCAGTTCTTC. It is translated as CASSIRTSIYYNEQFF.

This chain joins TRBV5-4 and TRBJ2-7; D unresolved. The germline V gene has CDR1 SGHNT and CDR2 YYREEE (reference sequence). V lost 1 base and J lost 0, with 8 bases in between. The CDR3 sequence is 14 residues long. CDR3 protein: CASSLSADSYEQYF. In DNA form, the CDR3 reads TGTGCCAGCAGCTTGAGCGCAGACTCCTACGAGCAGTACTTC.

The chain is built from TRBV28 and TRBJ1-1; TRBD1 agrees at 9 bases. The V segment lost 6 bases and the J segment 3 bases; nucleotides outside the gene matches: 11. The CDR3 totals 16 residues. In germline, CDR1 is MDHEN, CDR2 SYDVKM. The CDR3 loop reads CASRNPQGAGDTEAFF. The CDR3 coding sequence is TGTGCCAGCAGGAACCCACAGGGGGCCGGCGACACTGAAGCTTTCTTT.

This clone came up a few times. V usage is TRBV6-5 and J usage is TRBJ2-7; 10 nucleotides align to TRBD1. Germline V gene lookup returns CDR1 MNHEY and CDR2 SVGAGI. V shed 2 bases, J shed 3 bases, and the junction held 1 base outside the gene matches. The CDR3 has 14 residues. This CDR3 reads CASSYRDRGYEQYF. CDR3 in DNA: TGTGCCAGCAGTTACCGGGACAGGGGCTACGAGCAGTACTTC.

This clone came up a few times. This rearrangement joins TRBV18 to TRBJ1-5; TRBD1 might be the D (6 bases). From germline, CDR1 is KGHSH and CDR2 LQKENI. This CDR3 spans 14 amino acids. V was cut by 3 bases and J by 4 bases, with 10 bases left in between. In DNA form, the CDR3 reads TGTGCCAGCTCACCCGATGACAGGAATCAGCCCCAGCATTTT. It is translated as CASSPDDRNQPQHF.

This clone turned up a few times. In DNA form, the CDR3 reads TGTGCCAGCAGTTCCGGACTAGCGGGACTAGAGACCCAGTACTTC. Protein: CASSSGLAGLETQYF. V and J are TRBV27 and TRBJ2-5; 12 nucleotides align to TRBD2. Germline V gene sequence: CDR1 MNHEY, CDR2 SMNVEV (reference sequence). The V gene end was trimmed by 4 bases and the J gene end by 4 bases; junction bases not matched to a gene: 4. The length of the CDR3 is 15 residues.

The rearrangement links TRBV5-1 to TRBJ1-2; 7 bases are a match to TRBD1. The CDR3 length is 15 residues. In germline, CDR1 is SGHRS, CDR2 YFSETQ. V gave up 4 bases and J gave up 8 bases; unmatched junction bases: 14. The CDR3 loop reads CASSLANRGLGGYTF. The CDR3 DNA reads TGCGCCAGCAGCCTGGCAAACAGGGGATTGGGAGGCTACACCTTC.

The chain uses TRBV18 and TRBJ1-1; 8 positions match TRBD1. The germline CDR1 and CDR2 sequences are KGHSH and LQKENI. The J segment lost 7 bases and the V segment lost 2 bases, leaving 6 bases of the junction unmatched. The CDR3 is made up of 14 amino acids. For the CDR3, the DNA is TGTGCCAGCTCACCAAAAATAGACAGGGGTGAAGCTTTCTTT. It is translated as CASSPKIDRGEAFF.

V is TRBV3-1 (or the pseudogene TRBV3-2) and J is TRBJ2-7, with 7 bases that match TRBD1. J gave up 0 bases and V 3 bases, and 17 bases lay outside the gene matches. Germline V gives CDR1 LGHDT, CDR2 YNNKEL (reference sequence). The CDR3 runs to 19 residues. The chain's CDR3 is CASSHLKVGRDRDSYEQYF. The CDR3 nucleotides read TGTGCCAGCAGCCATCTAAAGGTCGGCCGGGACAGAGACTCCTACGAGCAGTACTTC.